Following are 21 T cell receptor beta chains from one sample sequenced in a study of blood T cell repertoires in COVID-19 (TCRdb year 2020). The library was generated by the immunoSEQ multiplex PCR assay. TCRdb took over this immuneACCESS table, retaining in-frame rearrangements with V and J assigned. Such tables are incomplete; in checked studies, under half of the missing clones stem from an unresolved V gene, and the remainder is unexplained. Recorded for this sample are under 450,000 clones; 81% of them occurred a single time. The ten largest clones represent over 0.95% of the sample. What was sequenced was peripheral blood. Every receptor here comes from a human donor with acute or convalescent COVID-19. The donor label of this sample is uncertain.

The chain carries TRBV12-3 or TRBV12-4 and TRBJ1-1; tentatively, D is TRBD1 (6 bases). Trimming removed 6 bases from V and 7 bases from J, with 12 bases in between. The CDR3 length is 12 residues. In nucleotides, the CDR3 is TGTGCCAGCAGGGACAGAAGACATGAAGCTTTCTTT. Translation: CASRDRRHEAFF.

This rearrangement joins TRBV27 to TRBJ2-5; 7 bases align to TRBD2. CDR1 and CDR2 (germline): MNHEY, SMNVEV (reference sequence). The CDR3 covers 14 residues. V gave up 3 bases and J gave up 0 bases; unmatched junction bases: 1. The CDR3 region has the DNA TGTGCCAGCAGTTTTGCGGGGGACCAAGAGACCCAGTACTTC. Translated: CASSFAGDQETQYF.

This chain uses TRBV7-2 with TRBJ1-1; no clear D gene. The CDR3 extends over 16 amino acids. Germline V gene sequence: CDR1 SGHTA, CDR2 FQGNSA. V lost 3 bases and J lost 1, with 15 bases in between. CDR3 bases: TGTGCCAGCAGCTTTGGTCCAGGTGTGACGAACACTGAAGCTTTCTTT. Its protein is CASSFGPGVTNTEAFF.

CDR3 amino acids: CASSTPGGNEQFF. The CDR3 bases are TGCGCCAGCAGTACCCCAGGGGGGAATGAGCAGTTCTTC. The V call is TRBV10-2, the J call TRBJ2-1, with D perhaps TRBD1 (7 bases). Looked up from germline, CDR1 is WSHSY and CDR2 is SAAADI. The V end lost 5 bases, the J end lost 7 bases, and 12 bases lay between the germline ends. The CDR3 extends over 13 amino acids.

The chain links TRBV7-9 to TRBJ1-5; 10 bases align to TRBD1. The CDR3 consists of 15 residues. Germline-derived CDR1 and CDR2 are SEHNR and FQNEAQ (reference sequence). Trimming took 5 bases from V and 6 from J; bases not matched to a gene: 7. Here the CDR3 reads CASSLGTGDSQPQHF. The CDR3 DNA is TGTGCCAGCAGCCTCGGGACAGGGGACAGTCAGCCCCAGCATTTT.

V and J are TRBV28 and TRBJ2-4, with 10 bases aligning to TRBD2. Germline V gives CDR1 MDHEN, CDR2 SYDVKM. CDR3 length equals 16 residues. The trim removed 2 bases at V and 3 bases at J, leaving 4 bases unmatched. CDR3 protein: CASSLLAGVLKNIQYF. CDR3 sequence (DNA): TGTGCCAGCAGTTTACTAGCGGGGGTACTCAAAAACATTCAGTACTTC. The complete variable domain, with remaining parts taken from reference TRBV28 and TRBJ2-4, reads DVKVTQSSRYLVKRTGEKVFLECVQDMDHENMFWYRQDPGLGLRLIYFSYDVKMKEKGDIPEGYSVSREKKERFSLILESASTNQTSMYLCASSLLAGVLKNIQYFGAGTRLSVL.

The chain couples TRBV11-3 to TRBJ2-5, with TRBD1 matching 7 bases. Germline CDR1 is SGHNT and CDR2 is YENEEA. V trimming: 5 bases; J trimming: 5 bases; junction bases outside the gene matches: 5. This CDR3 spans 13 amino acids. The CDR3 is CASSAQGLETQYF. The CDR3 DNA sequence: TGTGCCAGCAGCGCACAGGGGCTTGAGACCCAGTACTTC.

The chain is built from TRBV7-2 and TRBJ2-2; maybe TRBD1 (5 bases). Trimming took 3 bases from V and 6 from J, leaving 14 bases between them. Germline loops: CDR1 SGHTA, CDR2 FQGNSA. CDR3 length: 15 amino acids. The CDR3 coding sequence is TGTGCCAGCAGCTTTGTTCAGGGAAGGGCCGGGGAGCTGTTTTTT. Its translation: CASSFVQGRAGELFF.

The chain couples TRBV5-5 to TRBJ1-6; weak D call: TRBD1 (5 bases). The V end lost 5 bases, the J end lost 10 bases, and 16 bases lay between the germline ends. The CDR3 runs 14 residues. Germline CDR1 is SGHKS and CDR2 is YYEKEE (reference sequence). The CDR3 loop is CASRGGTPKSPLHF. The CDR3, as DNA: TGTGCCAGCAGGGGGGGGACCCCGAAGTCACCCCTCCACTTT.

This chain connects TRBV30 to TRBJ2-1; no firm D call. The length of the CDR3 is 14 residues. Germline lookup yields CDR1 GTSNPN and CDR2 SVGIG (reference sequence). V was trimmed by 7 bases and J by 7 bases, leaving 20 bases between them. This chain's CDR3 is CALRTAELKNEQFF. CDR3 nucleotide sequence: TGTGCCTTACGTACAGCCGAATTAAAGAATGAGCAGTTCTTC.

J is TRBJ1-5 and V is TRBV30; 7 bases are shared with TRBD1. V lost 2 bases and J lost 5; bases outside the gene matches: 3. The CDR3 runs 13 residues. In germline, CDR1 is GTSNPN, CDR2 SVGIG (reference sequence). CDR3 protein: CAWSTGVDQPQHF. Here the CDR3 DNA reads TGTGCCTGGAGTACAGGGGTGGATCAGCCCCAGCATTTT.

This clone was counted once. The rearrangement uses TRBV5-4 and TRBJ1-1, with D possibly TRBD1 on 5 matching bases. Trimming shortened V by 0 bases and J by 3 bases, and 12 bases separated the two germline ends. Germline V lookup: CDR1 SGHNT, CDR2 YYREEE (reference sequence). CDR3 length: 15 residues. Here the CDR3 reads CASSLVGGKDTEAFF. The CDR3 DNA reads TGTGCCAGCAGCTTGGTGGGGGGTAAGGACACTGAAGCTTTCTTT.

The rearrangement links TRBV27 to TRBJ2-1, with 10 bases that match TRBD2. CDR1 and CDR2 from the germline V gene are MNHEY and SMNVEV (reference sequence). Trimming at V came to 1 base and at J to 11 bases, leaving 8 bases not matched to a gene. The length of the CDR3 is 15 residues. In DNA, the CDR3 is TGTGCCAGCAGTTTATGGGCTAGCGGGAGAAACCAGCAGTTCTTC. This encodes CASSLWASGRNQQFF.

This chain joins TRBV10-3 and TRBJ1-6; 8 bases fit TRBD1. Per the germline V gene, CDR1 is ENHRY and CDR2 is SYGVKD. Trimming removed 2 bases from V and 6 bases from J; junction bases left unmatched: 6. CDR3 length: 16 amino acids. CDR3 in DNA: TGTGCCATCAGTGAGACGGGGACAGGTATTAATTCACCCCTCCACTTT. This gives the protein CAISETGTGINSPLHF.

The V gene is TRBV7-9, the J gene TRBJ1-4; 10 nucleotides agree with TRBD1. CDR3 length: 15 amino acids. Unmatched junction bases numbered 5, after V lost 5 bases and J lost 5 bases. Germline lookup yields CDR1 SEHNR and CDR2 FQNEAQ (reference sequence). The CDR3 nucleotides are TGTGCCAGCAGCCGGACAGGGGGGTCGAATGAAAAACTGTTTTTT. Amino acids: CASSRTGGSNEKLFF.

This chain links TRBV28 with TRBJ1-5; tentatively, D is TRBD1 (5 bases). The CDR3 runs 15 residues. The germline CDR1 and CDR2 sequences are MDHEN and SYDVKM. Deletions cut 3 bases from V and 0 bases from J, with 9 bases between. CDR3 loop: CASSFQGLSNQPQHF. CDR3 in DNA: TGTGCCAGCAGTTTCCAGGGACTTAGCAATCAGCCCCAGCATTTT.

The sample holds a few counts of this clone. The J gene is TRBJ2-3, the V gene TRBV7-8; tentatively, D is TRBD1 (6 bases). The CDR3 contains 16 residues. V was cut by 0 bases and J by 0 bases, with 10 bases left in between. CDR1 is SGHVS and CDR2 is FQNEAQ in the germline V gene. In DNA form, the CDR3 reads TGTGCCAGCAGCTTAGCCCGGACAGTAAGCACAGATACGCAGTATTTT. It is translated as CASSLARTVSTDTQYF. Based on the CDR3 plus reference TRBV7-8 and TRBJ2-3, the full variable domain is GAGVSQSPRYKVAKRGQDVALRCDPISGHVSLFWYQQALGQGPEFLTYFQNEAQLDKSGLPSDRFFAERPEGSVSTLKIQRTQQEDSAVYLCASSLARTVSTDTQYFGPGTRLTVL.

The table lists this clone with a count of one. The gene calls are TRBV6-6 and TRBJ1-5; the D gene is possibly TRBD1 (6 bases). Germline assignment: CDR1 MNHNY and CDR2 SVGAGI (reference sequence). With 5 bases removed from V and 0 bases from J, the gap between germline ends came to 17 bases. The CDR3 runs to 17 residues. CDR3 loop: CASSPRHRAYSNQPQHF. The CDR3 coding sequence is TGTGCCAGCAGTCCCCGTCACAGGGCTTATAGCAATCAGCCCCAGCATTTT.

V and J are TRBV21-1 and TRBJ1-5; TRBD1 reflects the table's D call only, with no check against the DNA. TRBV21-1 corresponds to a pseudogene. There are 17 residues in the CDR3. The CDR3 sequence: CASSRQGTVYSNQPQHF. CDR3 in DNA: TGTGCCAGCAGCAGACAGGGGACAGTGTATAGCAATCAGCCCCAGCATTTT.

This sequence joins TRBV6-5 and TRBJ2-7; the D gene is possibly TRBD1 (7 bases). The CDR3 length is 14 residues. Per the germline V gene, CDR1 is MNHEY and CDR2 is SVGAGI. V lost 7 bases, J lost 2 bases, and 15 bases lay in between. Here the CDR3 DNA reads TGTGCCAGCACCCGTGCGGGACAGACCTACGAGCAGTACTTC. Translated, it gives CASTRAGQTYEQYF.

The CDR3 is CASSSGGANSYEQYF. CDR3 DNA sequence: TGTGCCAGCAGTTCTGGCGGGGCGAACTCCTACGAGCAGTACTTC. The chain links TRBV6-5 to TRBJ2-7; tentative D call: TRBD2 (6 bases). This CDR3 contains 15 residues. The germline CDR1 and CDR2 sequences are MNHEY and SVGAGI. Trimming pared 4 bases from V and 0 bases from J, leaving 13 bases between.